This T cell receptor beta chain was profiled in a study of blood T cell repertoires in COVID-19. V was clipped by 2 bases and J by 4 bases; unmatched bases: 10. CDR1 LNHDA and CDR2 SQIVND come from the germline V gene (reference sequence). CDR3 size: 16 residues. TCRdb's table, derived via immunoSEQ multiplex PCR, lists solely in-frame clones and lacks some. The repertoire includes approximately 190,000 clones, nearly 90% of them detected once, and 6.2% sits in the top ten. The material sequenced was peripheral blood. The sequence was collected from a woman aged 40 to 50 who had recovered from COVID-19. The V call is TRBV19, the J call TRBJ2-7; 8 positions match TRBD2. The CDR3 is CASSIIGTSSSYEQYF. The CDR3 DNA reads TGTGCCAGTAGTATAATCGGGACTAGTTCATCATACGAGCAGTACTTC.